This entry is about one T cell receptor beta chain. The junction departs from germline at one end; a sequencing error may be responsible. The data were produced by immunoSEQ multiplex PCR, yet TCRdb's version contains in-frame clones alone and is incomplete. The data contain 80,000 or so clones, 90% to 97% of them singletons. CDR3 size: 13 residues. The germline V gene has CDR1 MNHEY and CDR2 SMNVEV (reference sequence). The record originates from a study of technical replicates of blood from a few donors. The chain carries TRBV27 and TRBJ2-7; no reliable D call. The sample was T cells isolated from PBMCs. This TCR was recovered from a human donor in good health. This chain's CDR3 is CASSVSASYEQYF. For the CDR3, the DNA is TGTGCCAGCAGTGTATCGGCTTCCTACGAGCAGTACTTC.